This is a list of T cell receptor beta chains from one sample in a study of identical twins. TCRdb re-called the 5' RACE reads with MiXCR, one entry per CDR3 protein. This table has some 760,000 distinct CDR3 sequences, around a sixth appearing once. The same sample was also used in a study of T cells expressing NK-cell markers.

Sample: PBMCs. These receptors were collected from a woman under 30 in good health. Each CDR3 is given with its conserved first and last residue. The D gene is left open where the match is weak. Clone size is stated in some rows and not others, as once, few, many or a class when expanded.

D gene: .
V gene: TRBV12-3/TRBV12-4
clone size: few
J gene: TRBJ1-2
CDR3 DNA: TGTGCCAGCAGCCGGGACATTGGAGCCTCCTATGGCTACACCTTC
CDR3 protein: CASSRDIGASYGYTF

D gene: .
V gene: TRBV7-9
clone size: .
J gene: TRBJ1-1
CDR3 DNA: TGTGCCAGCAGCCCGACAGTCCTGAACACTGAAGCTTTCTTT
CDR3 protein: CASSPTVLNTEAFF

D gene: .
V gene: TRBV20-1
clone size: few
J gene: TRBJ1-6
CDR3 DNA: TGCAGTGCTACCGGAACGGGAACCCCGCTTTTT
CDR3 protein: CSATGTGTPLF

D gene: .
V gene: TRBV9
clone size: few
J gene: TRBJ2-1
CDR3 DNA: TGTGCCAGCAGCGTAGGGGTCCTCGGTCAGGATGAGCAGTTCTTC
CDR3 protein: CASSVGVLGQDEQFF

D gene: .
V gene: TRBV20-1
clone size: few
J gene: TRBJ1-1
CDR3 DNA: TGCAGTGCTAGAGGTGGGGGAAGTACTGAAGCTTTCTTT
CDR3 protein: CSARGGGSTEAFF

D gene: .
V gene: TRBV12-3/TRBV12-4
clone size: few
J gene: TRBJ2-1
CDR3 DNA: TGTGCCAGCAGCAAGACGAGGGAGCAGTTCTTC
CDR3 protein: CASSKTREQFF

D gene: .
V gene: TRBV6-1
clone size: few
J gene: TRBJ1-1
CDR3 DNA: TGTGCCAGCAACAAAGAGTTGAACACTGAAGCTTTCTTT
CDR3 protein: CASNKELNTEAFF

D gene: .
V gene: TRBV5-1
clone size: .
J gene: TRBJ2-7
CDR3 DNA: TGCGCCAGCAAGGTTCCGGGTAGCTACGAGCAGTACTTC
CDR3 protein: CASKVPGSYEQYF

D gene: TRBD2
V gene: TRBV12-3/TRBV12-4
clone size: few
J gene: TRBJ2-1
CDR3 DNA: TGTGCCAGCATTCCGGGACTAGCGGGGGGGCCTTGGTCCGATTGTGAGCAGTTCTTC
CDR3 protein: CASIPGLAGGPWSDCEQFF

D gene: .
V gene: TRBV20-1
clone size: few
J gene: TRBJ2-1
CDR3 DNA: TGCAGTGCTAGAGATAAGAAAGTTACTCCGTTCTTC
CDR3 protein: CSARDKKVTPFF

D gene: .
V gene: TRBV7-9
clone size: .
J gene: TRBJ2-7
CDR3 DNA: TGTGCCAGCAGCGTTGAGGGTGCTTCCTACGAGCAGTACTTC
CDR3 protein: CASSVEGASYEQYF

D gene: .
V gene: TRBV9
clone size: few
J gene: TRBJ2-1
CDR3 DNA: TGTGCCAGCAGCGTAGCGAGGACGGATGGGTACAATGAGCAGTTCTTC
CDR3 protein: CASSVARTDGYNEQFF

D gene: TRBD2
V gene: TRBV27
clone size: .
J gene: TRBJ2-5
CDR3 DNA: TGTGTCAGCAGTTCCGGGACTAGCGGAGAGACCCAGTACTTC
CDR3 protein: CVSSSGTSGETQYF

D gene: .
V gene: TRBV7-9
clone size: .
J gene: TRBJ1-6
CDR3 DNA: TGTGCCAGCAGCTTATTCCGGGAATCACCCCTCCACTTT
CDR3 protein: CASSLFRESPLHF

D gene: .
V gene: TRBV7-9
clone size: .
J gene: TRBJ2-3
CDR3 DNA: TGTGCCAGCAGCTCCCCACAGGGAGGGACAGATACGCAGTATTTT
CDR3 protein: CASSSPQGGTDTQYF

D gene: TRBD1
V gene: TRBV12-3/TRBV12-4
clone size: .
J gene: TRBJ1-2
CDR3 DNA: TGTGCCAGCAGTCCGGGACAGGGCGTAGTTTCGAGCGGCTACACCTTC
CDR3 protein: CASSPGQGVVSSGYTF

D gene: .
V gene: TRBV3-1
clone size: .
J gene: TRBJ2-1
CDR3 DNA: TGTGCCAGCAGCCAAGCCCTGGGGGGCAATGAGCAGTTCTTC
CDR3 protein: CASSQALGGNEQFF

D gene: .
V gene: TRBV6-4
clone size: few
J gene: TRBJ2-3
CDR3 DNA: TGTGCCAGCAGCCCAGACGGTGGGATTGTGCGGTATTTT
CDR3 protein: CASSPDGGIVRYF

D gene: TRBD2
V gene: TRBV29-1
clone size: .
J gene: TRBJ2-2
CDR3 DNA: TGCAGCGTTGAAGGGCCGGGGACTAGCGTAGGGCCCGGGGAGCTGTTTTTT
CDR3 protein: CSVEGPGTSVGPGELFF

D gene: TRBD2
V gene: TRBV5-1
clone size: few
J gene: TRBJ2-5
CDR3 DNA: TGCGCCTGCACAGATTTTGGACTAGCGGAAGAGACCCAGTACTTC
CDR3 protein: CACTDFGLAEETQYF

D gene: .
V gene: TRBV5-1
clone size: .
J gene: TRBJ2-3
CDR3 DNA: TGCGCCAGCAGCTTGACGACAGCAGATACGCAGTATTTT
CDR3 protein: CASSLTTADTQYF

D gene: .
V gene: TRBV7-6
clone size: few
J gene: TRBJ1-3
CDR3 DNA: TGTGCCAGCAGCTTAAGGTCGGACACCATATATTTT
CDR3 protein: CASSLRSDTIYF

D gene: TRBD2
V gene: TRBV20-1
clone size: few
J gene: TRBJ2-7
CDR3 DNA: TGCAGTGCTTTTACTAGCGGGAGAGGGAACGAGCAGTACTTC
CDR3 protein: CSAFTSGRGNEQYF

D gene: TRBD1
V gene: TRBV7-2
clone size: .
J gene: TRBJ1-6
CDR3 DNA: TGTGCCAGCAGCGGGAGGGACAGGGACCCCTCACCCCTCCACTTT
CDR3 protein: CASSGRDRDPSPLHF

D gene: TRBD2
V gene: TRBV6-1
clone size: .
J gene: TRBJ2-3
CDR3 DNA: TGTGCCAGCAAAGCGCGGGGGTTGACGACAGATACGCAGTATTTT
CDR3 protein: CASKARGLTTDTQYF

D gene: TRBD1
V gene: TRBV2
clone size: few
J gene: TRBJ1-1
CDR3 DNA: TGTGCCAGCAGGGACAGGGGCTTTTTGAACACTGAAGCTTTCTTT
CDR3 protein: CASRDRGFLNTEAFF

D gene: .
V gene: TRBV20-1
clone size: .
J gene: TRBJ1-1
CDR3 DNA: TGCAGTGCTGGATGGACAGCACTTGGGAGGACTGAAGCTTTCTTT
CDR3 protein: CSAGWTALGRTEAFF

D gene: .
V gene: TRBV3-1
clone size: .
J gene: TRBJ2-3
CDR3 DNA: TGTGCCAGCAGCCGGAAGGGTCAGGATACGCAGTATTTT
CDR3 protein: CASSRKGQDTQYF

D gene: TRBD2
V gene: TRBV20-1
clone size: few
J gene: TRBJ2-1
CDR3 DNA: TGCAGTGCTCAGATAGCGGGAGGGCGGAGGGTCGCCAATGAGCAGTTCTTC
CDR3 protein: CSAQIAGGRRVANEQFF

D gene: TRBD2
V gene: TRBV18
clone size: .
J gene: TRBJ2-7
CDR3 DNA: TGTGCCAGCTCACCAAACCATCCGGGACTAACCTACGAGCAGTACTTC
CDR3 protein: CASSPNHPGLTYEQYF

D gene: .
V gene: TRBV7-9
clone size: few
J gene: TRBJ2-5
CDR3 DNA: TGTGCCAGCAGCTTAGCCCCGCAGACCCAGTACTTC
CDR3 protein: CASSLAPQTQYF

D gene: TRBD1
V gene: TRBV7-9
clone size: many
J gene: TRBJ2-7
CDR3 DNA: TGTGCCAGCAGAACAGGACAGGGAGTTTCCTACGAGCAGTACTTC
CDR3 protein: CASRTGQGVSYEQYF

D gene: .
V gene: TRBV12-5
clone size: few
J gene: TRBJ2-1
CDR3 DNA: TGTGCTAGTGGTTTGGAAGGGAGCTTGATTGAGCAGTTCTTC
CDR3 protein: CASGLEGSLIEQFF

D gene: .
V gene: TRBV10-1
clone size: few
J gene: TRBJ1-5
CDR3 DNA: TGCGCCAGCAGTGGGATAAGGGTTCGGAATCAGCCCCAGCATTTT
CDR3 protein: CASSGIRVRNQPQHF

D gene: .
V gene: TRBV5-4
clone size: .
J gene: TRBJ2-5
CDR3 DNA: TGTGCCAGCAGCTTGGTAGGCGCACTAAGGGAGACCCAGTACTTC
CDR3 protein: CASSLVGALRETQYF

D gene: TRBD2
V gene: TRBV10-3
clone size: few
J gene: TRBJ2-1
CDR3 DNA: TGTGCCATCAGTGAAAGGAGCGGGGGGGCGCAGCTCAATGAGCAGTTCTTC
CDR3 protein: CAISERSGGAQLNEQFF

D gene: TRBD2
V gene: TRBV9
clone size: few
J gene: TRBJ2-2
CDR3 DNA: TGTGCCAGCAGCCCGCTAGCGGGGGGGAGAGCGGGGGAGCTGTTTTTT
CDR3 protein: CASSPLAGGRAGELFF

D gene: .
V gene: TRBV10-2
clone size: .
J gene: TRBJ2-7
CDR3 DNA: TGCGCCAGTGGTCTCGGGAGCAACGAGCAGTACTTC
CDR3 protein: CASGLGSNEQYF

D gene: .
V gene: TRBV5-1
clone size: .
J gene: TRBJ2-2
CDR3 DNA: TGCGCCAGCAGCATACAGGAGGCCGGGGAGCTGTTTTTT
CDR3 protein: CASSIQEAGELFF

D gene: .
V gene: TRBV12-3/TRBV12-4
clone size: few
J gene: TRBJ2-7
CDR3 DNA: TGTGCCAGCAGTCCTTACTCCGTCCCCTACGAGCAGTACTTC
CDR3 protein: CASSPYSVPYEQYF